This TCR beta chain was identified in a study of cytomegalovirus exposure and HLA in healthy donors. The overall study: Unique TCRs numbering approximately 81 million, obtained from HLA-typed donors, made up an early data release.

Amplification used 60 Vbeta primers and 13 Jbeta primers. Per the original methods: Unique TCR beta chains totaled around 86 million in a later count, with roughly 10 million of them shared. Libraries were prepared by immunoSEQ multiplex PCR; TCRdb keeps only in-frame clonotypes and omits some of them. That table gives V, J and clone size, and the DNA gave D and trimming. The data show roughly 140,000 clones, with 70% to 80% seen just once and more than 3% held by the top ten. Study-level findings and limits: An analysis that was carried out later associated 15,000 to 20,000 TCR beta sequences with HLA alleles at 0.05 false discovery rate.

Comments on this clone: Its antigen is unknown.

Sequencing was performed on PBMCs. This clonotype was sampled from a man aged 18-30 years in good health and CMV-seronegative.

The CDR3 region is CASSPSRDSRGGELFF. The CDR3 DNA is TGTGCCAGCAGCCCCTCCCGGGACTCCCGTGGGGGGGAGCTGTTTTTT. The gene calls are TRBV9 and TRBJ2-2; possibly TRBD2 for D (6 bases). From germline, CDR1 is SGDLS and CDR2 YYNGEE. V shed 4 bases and J shed 8 bases, with 21 bases lying between them. This CDR3 contains 16 residues.